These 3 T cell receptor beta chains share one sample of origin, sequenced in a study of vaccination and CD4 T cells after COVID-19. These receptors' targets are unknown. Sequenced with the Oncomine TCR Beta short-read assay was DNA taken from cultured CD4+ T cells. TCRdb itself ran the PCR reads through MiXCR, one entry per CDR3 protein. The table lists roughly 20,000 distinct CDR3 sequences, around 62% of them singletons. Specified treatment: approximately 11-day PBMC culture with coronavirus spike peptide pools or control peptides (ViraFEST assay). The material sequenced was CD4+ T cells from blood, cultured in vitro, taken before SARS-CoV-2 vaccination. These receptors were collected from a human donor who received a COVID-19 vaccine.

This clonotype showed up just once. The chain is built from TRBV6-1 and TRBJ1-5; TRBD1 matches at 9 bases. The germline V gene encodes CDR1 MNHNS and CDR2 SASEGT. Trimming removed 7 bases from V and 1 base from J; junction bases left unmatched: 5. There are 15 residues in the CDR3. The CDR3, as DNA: TGTGCCAGCATTCGACAGGGGGGAAGCAATCAGCCCCAGCATTTT. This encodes CASIRQGGSNQPQHF.

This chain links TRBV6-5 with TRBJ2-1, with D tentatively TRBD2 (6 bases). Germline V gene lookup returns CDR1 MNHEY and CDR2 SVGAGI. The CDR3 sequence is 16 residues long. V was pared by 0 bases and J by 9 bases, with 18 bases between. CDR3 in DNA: TGTGCCAGCAGTTACTCGATGCCGGGGGATTCGTTTGAGCAGTTCTTC. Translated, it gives CASSYSMPGDSFEQFF.

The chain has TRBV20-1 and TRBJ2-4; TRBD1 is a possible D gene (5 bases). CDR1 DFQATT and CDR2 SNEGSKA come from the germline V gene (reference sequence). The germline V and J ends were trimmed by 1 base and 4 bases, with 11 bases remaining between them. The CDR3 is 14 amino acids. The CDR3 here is CSARGGYVKNIQYF. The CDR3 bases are TGCAGTGCTAGAGGGGGCTACGTAAAAAACATTCAGTACTTC.